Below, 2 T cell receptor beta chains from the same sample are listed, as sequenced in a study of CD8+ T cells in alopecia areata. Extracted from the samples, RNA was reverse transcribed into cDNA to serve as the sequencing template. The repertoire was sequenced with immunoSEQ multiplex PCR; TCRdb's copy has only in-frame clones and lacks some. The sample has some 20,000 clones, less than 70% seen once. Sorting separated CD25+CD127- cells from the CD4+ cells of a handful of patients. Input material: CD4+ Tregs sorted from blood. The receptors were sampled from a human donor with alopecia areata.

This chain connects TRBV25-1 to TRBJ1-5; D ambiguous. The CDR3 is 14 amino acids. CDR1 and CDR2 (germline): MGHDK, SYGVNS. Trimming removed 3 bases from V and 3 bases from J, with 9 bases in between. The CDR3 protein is CASSERGYNQPQHF. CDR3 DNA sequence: TGTGCCAGCAGTGAGCGCGGTTACAATCAGCCCCAGCATTTT.

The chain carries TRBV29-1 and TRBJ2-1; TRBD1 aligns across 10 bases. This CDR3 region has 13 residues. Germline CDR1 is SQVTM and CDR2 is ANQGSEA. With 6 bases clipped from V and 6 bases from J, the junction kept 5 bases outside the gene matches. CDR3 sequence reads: CSVRQGAVNEQFF. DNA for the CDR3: TGCAGCGTGCGACAGGGGGCTGTCAATGAGCAGTTCTTC.